Following are 4 T cell receptor beta chains from one sample sequenced in a study of T cells in Graves' hyperthyroidism and ophthalmopathy. RNA transcripts yielded amplified TCR beta CDR3 regions. First-round RT-PCR targeting the TCR CDR3 was performed with the HTBI primer set. TCRdb reprocessed the multiplex PCR reads with MiXCR, giving one entry per CDR3 protein. The sample carries more than 550,000 distinct CDR3 sequences, about 17% recorded once. Material for sequencing was blood. Receptor source: a woman aged 45-60 years with Graves' hyperthyroidism that later progressed to Graves' ophthalmopathy.

This clonotype was detected ten times or more. The chain carries TRBV29-1 and TRBJ1-1, with a tentative D call TRBD1 (5 bases). The V and J ends lost 1 base and 4 bases respectively, with 10 bases between them. This CDR3 comprises 13 residues. The V gene's germline CDR1 is SQVTM and CDR2 ANQGSEA. The CDR3 DNA reads as TGCAGCGTTGAAGCTCAGGGAGGCACTGAAGCTTTCTTT. Translation: CSVEAQGGTEAFF.

This clonotype was seen a few times. This chain links TRBV19 with TRBJ1-2; 7 bases match TRBD1. This CDR3 has 17 amino acids. Trimming removed 5 bases from V and 0 bases from J; junction bases left unmatched: 12. The germline gives CDR1 LNHDA, CDR2 SQIVND (reference sequence). The CDR3 DNA follows: TGTGCCAGTAGTCCCCTCATGGACAGGACCTCTAACTATGGCTACACCTTC. Its protein product is CASSPLMDRTSNYGYTF.

This clonotype was found a few times. The rearrangement joins TRBV12-3 or TRBV12-4 to TRBJ2-5; 8 bases agree with TRBD2. Trimming at V came to 0 bases and at J to 3 bases, leaving 9 bases not matched to a gene. The CDR3 is made up of 17 amino acids. The CDR3 bases are TGTGCCAGCAGTTTAGCGCAGATTAGCGGGGTCGAAGAGACCCAGTACTTC. Amino acid sequence: CASSLAQISGVEETQYF.

This rearrangement joins TRBV9 to TRBJ2-2; TRBD2 agrees at 10 bases. The CDR3 has 19 amino acids. Germline lookup yields CDR1 SGDLS and CDR2 YYNGEE. V was clipped by 4 bases and J by 2 bases; unmatched bases: 14. The CDR3: CASSILVASGGVNTGELFF. In DNA form, the CDR3 reads TGTGCCAGCAGCATCCTCGTAGCTAGCGGGGGAGTAAACACCGGGGAGCTGTTTTTT.